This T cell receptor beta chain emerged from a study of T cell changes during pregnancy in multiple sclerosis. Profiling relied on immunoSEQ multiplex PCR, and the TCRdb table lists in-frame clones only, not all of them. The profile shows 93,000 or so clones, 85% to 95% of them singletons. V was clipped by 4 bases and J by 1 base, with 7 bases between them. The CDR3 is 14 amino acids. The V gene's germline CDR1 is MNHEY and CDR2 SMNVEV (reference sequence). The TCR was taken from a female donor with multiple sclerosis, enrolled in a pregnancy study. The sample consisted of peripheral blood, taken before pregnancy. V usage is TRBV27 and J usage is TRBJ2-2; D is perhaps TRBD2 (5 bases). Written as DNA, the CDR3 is TGTGCCAGCAGTTCGGACTTGAACACCGGGGAGCTGTTTTTT. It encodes CASSSDLNTGELFF.